This TCR beta chain was found in a study of cytomegalovirus exposure and HLA in healthy donors (TCRdb year 2017). Context from the whole study: An earlier analysis of several hundred of the donors reported more than 250 Gb of sequence data and some 100 million unique TCR beta sequences from about 200 million T cells. Roughly 310 gigabases of sequencing data and tens of millions of unique TCR sequences were included in an early release covering about 600 HLA-typed donors. Of the roughly 430 genotyped donors, about 80% fell in the genetic ancestry cluster associated with self-reported Caucasian donors. The study was designed to test whether signatures of past pathogen exposure could be identified by cataloging public T cell receptors. Using immunosequencing, the study profiled T cell repertoires from fewer than 700 subjects and related those repertoires to cytomegalovirus serostatus. A separate validation cohort of more than 100 different subjects was used in addition to the approximately 610-subject first cohort. The study combined high-throughput TCR immunosequencing, statistical association of individual TCRs with disease status, and machine learning to predict cytomegalovirus infection status. To study patterns of TCR occurrence, a later analysis re-analyzed previously published TCR beta repertoires from 666 donors and added high-resolution HLA genotyping. Rather than using new phenotypic data, the later analysis identified candidate immune exposures from TCR beta sequences and from how often those sequences occurred across donors. An earlier analysis of approximately 630 of the donors applied high-throughput TCR beta sequencing to assess whether each TCR beta V gene segment acted as functional or pseudogenic. Alongside the repertoire data, information on donor age, sex, ethnicity and CMV serostatus was compiled. In a later genetic analysis, genome-wide SNP genotypes for 398 of the 666 donors were used, and that subset was treated as a discovery cohort. All discovery cohort repertoires had been generated on a single sequencing platform. HLA typing included class I and class II loci at four-digit resolution. The number of typed donors differed by locus: about 629-630 for A, B, C, DRB1 and DQB1; 500 to 550 for DQA1; around 610 for DPA1; and around 450 for DPB1. Roughly 5 DR-DQ haplotypes were handled as single units for association and clustering, since linkage in the cohort was strong. On average, roughly 200,000 unique TCR beta nucleotide sequences were sequenced per donor among 300 to 500 genotyped donors of the cohort, with 15% to 20% of those sequences being non-productive. Summary of the overall study and its limitations: A further reported finding was that TCR beta sequences accurately predicted the HLA-A and HLA-B alleles for most subjects in the first cohort. The classifier was reported to diagnose cytomegalovirus status with high specificity and sensitivity in both the original cohort and the validation cohort. It was suggested by the authors that the approach could potentially be generalized to other disease states and immunological phenotypes. Presence/absence analyses assumed roughly uniform sequencing depth across donors, an assumption that may not hold. In vitro tests confirmed that a few of the cytomegalovirus-associated TCR beta chains recognize cytomegalovirus antigens. Most CMV-associated TCR beta chains appeared to be HLA-restricted in a later analysis, and the HLA associations seemed to be driven largely by CMV exposure. Immune exposure information for the cohort was limited to CMV serostatus. In a later analysis, the rate of TCR association differed among HLA loci, with DRB1 alleles having the most associated TCRs and HLA-C alleles having the fewest. In this cohort, only TCR beta chains were sequenced, and detectable features were limited by the absence of alpha or paired-chain data. HLA typing was unavailable for some donors at each locus, so association tests used only the typed subset. Correlated functional status among segregating V segments might be attributable to linkage disequilibrium, but an unknown experimental factor could not be ruled out. In an earlier analysis of several hundred of the donors, most TCR beta V segments were observed in productive rearrangements about 87% or about 30% of the time, broadly matching IMGT annotations. V-gene and J-gene trimming of TCR beta chains was associated with a missense DCLRE1C variant in a later genetic analysis, and the association was replicated in an independent cohort. A later genetic analysis reported fewer N-insertions in productive TCRs among donors in an Asian-associated ancestry cluster than the roughly 640-donor mean. Strong co-occurrence of HLA alleles, especially DR and DQ, made assigning TCR associations to individual alleles difficult. The sequencing pipeline was judged likely to have produced a cluster of highly shared sequence variants as a technical artifact. The study listed around 160 TCR beta chains as associated with cytomegalovirus. Because counts were too low, some 16 rarely observed V segments, including chromosome 9 orphons, were excluded from the earlier analysis of several hundred of the donors. The 87-base-pair reads could not distinguish some IMGT-functional V segments, including TRBV6-2 and TRBV6-3, so those segments were excluded. Most TCR sequences were seen in very few donors, while some public TCRs were found in many individuals. In a later analysis, several top co-occurrence clusters were reported to appear linked to parvovirus B19, influenza, CMV and Epstein-Barr virus. A later analysis associated about 17,000 TCR beta sequences with specific HLA alleles at a false discovery rate of 0.05. A later analysis found that HLA-associated TCR beta chains were more clonally expanded and had lower generation probabilities than equally common non-associated chains.

The cohort was made up of 666 healthy bone marrow donors. At the time of sampling, all cohort members were nominally healthy, though unrecorded immune exposures were likely present. The donor tested CMV seronegative, placing the donor among the 350 or so seronegative members of the cohort. A peripheral blood sample was collected from each donor, and TCR beta sequencing was performed on peripheral blood mononuclear cells. The Qiagen DNeasy Blood Extraction Kit was used to extract genomic DNA from the blood cell samples. The library relied on the immunoSEQ multiplex PCR assay. The multiplex PCR relied on a mix of 60 forward primers for TCR Vbeta segments and 13 reverse primers for TCR Jbeta segments. The CDR3 region of rearranged TCR beta genes was amplified from genomic DNA by a multiplex PCR assay. The Illumina HiSeq System was used to sequence the amplified TCR beta libraries as 87-base-pair reads. In the source study's methods: In a later analysis, roughly 80 million unique TCR beta chains were counted across the 666 repertoires, and about 9.9 million of these chains were shared by at least two donors. A nearest-neighbor algorithm error-corrected the raw reads and collapsed the reads into unique sequences, merging closely related sequences to remove PCR and sequencing errors. CDR3 sequences were aligned to IMGT reference sequences to assign V, D and J gene segments. For a sequence to be retained, a match of at least six nucleotides to both a V gene segment and a J gene segment was required. A rearrangement was called productive if the CDR3 had no stop codons and remained in frame with V and J, and every other rearrangement was called non-productive. CDR3 was defined by IMGT convention, running from the second conserved V-encoded cysteine to the conserved J-encoded phenylalanine. In an earlier analysis of approximately 590 of the donors, sequences lacking an unambiguous match to a single V gene segment were excluded. In an earlier analysis of about 590 of the donors, a V segment was called functional when productive rearrangements were above 56.7%, and segregating when the standard deviation between donors exceeded 5%. A statistical classification framework was developed to diagnose cytomegalovirus status using the catalog of TCR beta chain sequences. In a later analysis, V and J genes were assigned by comparing TCR nucleotide sequences against IMGT/GENE-DB human TR gene sequences. The TCRdist pipeline was used in a later analysis to assign CDR3 sequences and most-parsimonious VDJ recombination scenarios. In a later analysis, every TCR beta chain was defined by the combination of its CDR3 amino acid sequence and its V-gene family, and reads without a unique V-gene family were dropped. In a later analysis, 450 to 600 highly shared, low-generation-probability nucleotide sequences were removed to address suspected cross-contamination and a sequencing artifact. In a later analysis, a clonal expansion index was calculated for each public chain from normalized within-repertoire ranks of inferred template counts. A later analysis computed generation probabilities with a VDJ recombination model fitted to out-of-frame rearrangements, and checked the results against IGoR. Hypergeometric tests were used in a later analysis to score TCR-TCR, TCR-HLA and TCR-CMV co-occurrence, with a repertoire-size bias correction applied to the TCR pairs. False discovery rates were estimated in a later analysis by permuting HLA or CMV assignments 20 times. In a later analysis, co-occurring TCRs were grouped using DBSCAN, and TCRdist sequence similarity was added for clustering within HLA-allele-positive subsets. Co-occurrence clustering excluded repertoires with fewer than 30,000 or more than 120,000 public chains, plus five with anomalous nucleotide sharing. As stored in TCRdb, this immuneACCESS dataset retains in-frame rearrangements with V and J assigned. A fraction of the clones does not appear; measured against another copy, unresolved V genes explain less than half of the discrepancy, and the remainder lacks a known reason. That table furnishes V, J and clone size, whereas the DNA furnished D and trimming. The sample contains approximately 170,000 clones, roughly 80% of them found a single time. The ten largest clones represent about 4.9% of the sample.

Concerning this clone: The antigen it binds to is not known. The junction departs from the called germline gene at one end, perhaps through a read error.

The CDR1 and CDR2 encoded by the germline V gene are SGHTA and FQGTGA. The CDR3 goes from the cysteine to the phenylalanine over 14 residues. Only the CDR3 part of the read is kept: 42 bases, read in frame from the first base. Sequenced: PBMCs. The sequence derives from a male donor in good health and CMV-seronegative. The rearranged chain carries TRBV7-3 and TRBJ2-3, with a tentative D gene TRBD2 over 5 matching bases. The bases are TGTGCCAGCAACTTAGGACTTAGCACAGATACGCAGTATTTT. It is translated as CASNLGLSTDTQYF.